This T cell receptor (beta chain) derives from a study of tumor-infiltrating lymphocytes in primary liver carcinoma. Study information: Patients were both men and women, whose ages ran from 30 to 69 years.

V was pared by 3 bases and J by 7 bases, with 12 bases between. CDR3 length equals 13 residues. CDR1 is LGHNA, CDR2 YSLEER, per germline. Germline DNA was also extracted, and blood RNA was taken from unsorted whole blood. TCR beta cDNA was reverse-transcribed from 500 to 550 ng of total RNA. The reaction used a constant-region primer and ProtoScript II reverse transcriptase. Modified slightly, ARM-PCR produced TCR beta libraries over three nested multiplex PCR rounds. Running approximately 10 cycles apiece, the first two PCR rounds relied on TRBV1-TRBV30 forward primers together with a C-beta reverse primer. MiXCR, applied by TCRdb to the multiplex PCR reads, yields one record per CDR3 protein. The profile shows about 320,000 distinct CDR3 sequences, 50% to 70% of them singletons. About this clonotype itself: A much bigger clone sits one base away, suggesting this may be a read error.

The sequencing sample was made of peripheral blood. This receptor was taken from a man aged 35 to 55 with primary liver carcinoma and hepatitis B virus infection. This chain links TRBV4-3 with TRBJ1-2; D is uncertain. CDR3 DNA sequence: TGCGCCAGCAGCCATGAGATAGTCGGTGGCTACACCTTC. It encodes CASSHEIVGGYTF.